This T cell receptor (beta chain) was sequenced for a study of T-cell memory formation after mild COVID-19. Findings of the study overall: A second wave of clones peaked on day 37, and their SARS-CoV-2 specificity went unconfirmed.

TCRdb re-analysed the 5' RACE reads in MiXCR, keeping a single row per CDR3 protein. The sample carries over 350,000 distinct CDR3 sequences, 15% to 20% recorded once. From germline, CDR1 is SGHRS and CDR2 YFSETQ. The junction had 6 bases not matched to a gene; V was cut back by 4 bases and J by 4 bases. This CDR3 has 15 residues. The sample holds a few counts of this clonotype. Its antigen is unidentified. This TCR was recovered from a young man who had mild COVID-19 (a few samples of this study predate the infection). Cell type and time point are not known. V is TRBV5-1 and J is TRBJ2-3, with 10 positions matching TRBD2. Sequences were obtained from PBMCs or a T cell subset sorted from them (not recorded which). This CDR3 is CASSLKRGGPDTQYF. The CDR3 nucleotides read TGCGCCAGCAGCCTCAAGCGGGGGGGCCCAGATACGCAGTATTTT.